The rows below give T cell receptor beta chains drawn from one sample of a study of shared clonotypes between healthy human individuals. Sequencing used immunoSEQ multiplex PCR; TCRdb keeps in-frame clones, though not all of them. The repertoire includes about 2.5 million clones, 85% to 95% of them detected once, and 0.37% sits in the top ten. Source material: naive CD4+ T cells from PBMCs. Receptors originate from a man aged 18 to 35 in good health. Some clones in this sample may be carry-over from other donors' samples. CDR3s include the opening cysteine and the closing phenylalanine or tryptophan. Fields, in order: clone size, V gene, D gene, J gene, CDR3 DNA, CDR3 protein. A D gene is named only where the DNA matches it firmly. The listing skips clone size in some rows; elsewhere it reads once, few, many or a size class.

.	TRBV5-8	.	TRBJ1-3	TGTGCCAGCAGCCCAGGGAGGTACGGAAACACCATATATTTT	CASSPGRYGNTIYF
.	TRBV25-1	TRBD1	TRBJ1-1	TGTGCCAGCGGGGACAGTTTCAAGGCTGAAGCTTTCTTT	CASGDSFKAEAFF
.	TRBV5-8	TRBD1	TRBJ2-1	TGTGCCAGCAGCTTGGCCGGGACAGGGAGCTACAATGAGCAGTTCTTC	CASSLAGTGSYNEQFF
.	TRBV7-6	TRBD2	TRBJ2-5	TGTGCCAGCAGCGCAGGACTAGCGGGAGTGGAGACCCAGTACTTC	CASSAGLAGVETQYF
.	TRBV28	.	TRBJ1-5	TGTGCCAGCAGTCCACCCCCGAGGCTCAATCAGCCCCAGCATTTT	CASSPPPRLNQPQHF
.	TRBV4-3	TRBD1	TRBJ2-3	TGCGCCAGCAGGGTAGACAGGGGAACAGATACGCAGTATTTT	CASRVDRGTDTQYF
.	TRBV30	.	TRBJ1-2	TGTGCCTGGAGTGTGGGAGGCTGGGTAGTCTACACCTTC	CAWSVGGWVVYTF
.	TRBV13	.	TRBJ1-3	TGTGCCAGCAGCTTAGTTTCCTCTGGAAGCACCATATATTTT	CASSLVSSGSTIYF
.	TRBV28	TRBD2	TRBJ2-7	TGTGCCAGCAGTTTAACTAGCGGGTCGTCCTTC	CASSLTSGSSF
.	TRBV11-2	.	TRBJ2-7	TGTGCCAGCACCCGGAATATGGGTACCTACGAGCAGTACTTC	CASTRNMGTYEQYF
.	TRBV5-1	TRBD1	TRBJ2-7	TGCGCCAGCAGCACCGGGACAGGGGTTAGCTACGAGCAGTACTTC	CASSTGTGVSYEQYF
.	TRBV6-4	TRBD2	TRBJ2-2	TGTGCCAGCAGACCGGGAACGGGAGGGACCGGGGAGCTGTTTTTT	CASRPGTGGTGELFF
.	TRBV7-9	.	TRBJ1-5	TGTGCCAGCAGCTTTATTTCAGGGGTCAATCAGCCCCAGCATTTT	CASSFISGVNQPQHF
once	TRBV28	.	TRBJ2-3	TGTGCCAGCATCCAGCGGAGCACAGATACGCAGTATTTT	CASIQRSTDTQYF
.	TRBV29-1	TRBD2	TRBJ2-7	TGCAGCGTTGAACGTAGCGGGAGTGGATCTTACGAGCAGTACTTC	CSVERSGSGSYEQYF
once	TRBV19	TRBD2	TRBJ2-1	TGTGCCAGTAGTATAGCCGGACTAGCGCCCTACAATGAGCAGTTCTTC	CASSIAGLAPYNEQFF
.	TRBV5-4	.	TRBJ1-4	TGTGCCAGCAGCTCACCGGGACCGGGTGAAAAACTGTTTTTT	CASSSPGPGEKLFF
.	TRBV2	.	TRBJ1-5	TGTGCCAGCAGAGTCGGCCCACAGGGCCAGCCCCAGCATTTT	CASRVGPQGQPQHF
.	TRBV7-2	TRBD1	TRBJ2-3	TGTGCCAGCAGCGAACGTCCGGGACAGGGGGCAGATACGCAGTATTTT	CASSERPGQGADTQYF
.	TRBV4-1	TRBD2	TRBJ2-5	TGCGCCAGCAGCCAAGCGGGGAGACTAGCCGAACAAGAGACCCAGTACTTC	CASSQAGRLAEQETQYF
.	TRBV10-3	.	TRBJ2-7	TGTGCCATCAGTGAGTCTAGGACGGACTACGAGCAGTACTTC	CAISESRTDYEQYF
.	TRBV7-2	.	TRBJ1-5	TGTGCCAGCAGCTTGCTAAACGGGCGTAACAATCAGCCCCAGCATTTT	CASSLLNGRNNQPQHF
.	TRBV10-3	.	TRBJ2-7	TGTGCCATCAGTGAGTCGGCCATCTCCTACGAGCAGTACTTC	CAISESAISYEQYF
.	TRBV28	.	TRBJ2-4	TGTGCCAGCAGTTTACCCCGGACGGCAAGCAACATTCAGTACTTC	CASSLPRTASNIQYF
.	TRBV6-5	.	TRBJ1-3	TGTGCCAGCAGACGGACGGTCTCTGGAAACACCATATATTTT	CASRRTVSGNTIYF
few	TRBV9	.	TRBJ2-2	TGTGCCAGCAGCGCGTCATTCCGGAGGGAGCTGTTTTTT	CASSASFRRELFF
.	TRBV11-2	.	TRBJ2-5	TGTGCCAGCAGCCCCGGTGGAGGGCGAGAGACCCAGTACTTC	CASSPGGGRETQYF
.	TRBV30	.	TRBJ1-5	TGTGCCTGGAGCGTAGCAGGGGCCAATCAGCCCCAGCATTTT	CAWSVAGANQPQHF
.	TRBV4-3	TRBD2	TRBJ2-5	TGCGCCAGCAGCCGACAATACGGGGCGGGAGGGCCCGAGACCCAGTACTTC	CASSRQYGAGGPETQYF
.	TRBV10-3	TRBD1	TRBJ1-5	TGTGCCATCAGCCAGGACAGGGAACTGTATCAGCCCCAGCATTTT	CAISQDRELYQPQHF
.	TRBV30	.	TRBJ1-3	TGTGCCTGGAGTGTAGGTGACACCATATATTTT	CAWSVGDTIYF
once	TRBV5-8	TRBD1	TRBJ1-2	TGTGCCAGCGACAGGGGGTCCAGGGCCTATGGCTACACCTTC	CASDRGSRAYGYTF
.	TRBV28	.	TRBJ2-6	TGTGCCACCAACCGACCGTACTCTGGGGCCAACGTCCTGACTTTC	CATNRPYSGANVLTF
.	TRBV5-1	.	TRBJ1-5	TGCGCCAGCAGCTTTACAGGGCAACAGCCCCAGCATTTT	CASSFTGQQPQHF
.	TRBV5-1	.	TRBJ2-3	TGCGCCAGCAGCTTGGTTGGGGGCGTGGGCCATAGCACAGATACGCAGTATTTT	CASSLVGGVGHSTDTQYF
.	TRBV6-4	.	TRBJ2-3	TGTGCCAGCAGCGGAGAGCGAGGGGATACGCAGTATTTT	CASSGERGDTQYF
once	TRBV19	TRBD1	TRBJ1-5	TGTGCCAGTAGTACCTTTAAAGGGACAGGGGGCCTCAGCAATCAGCCCCAGCATTTT	CASSTFKGTGGLSNQPQHF
.	TRBV4-3	.	TRBJ1-1	TGCGCCAGCAGGGAGTTGGGACATTGGGGTGAAGCTTTCTTT	CASRELGHWGEAFF
.	TRBV28	.	TRBJ2-7	TGTGCCAGCAGTTCAACTTACGAGCAGTACTTC	CASSSTYEQYF
.	TRBV28	.	TRBJ1-2	TGTGCCAGTACTCGGACAGTTACTAACTATGGCTACACCTTC	CASTRTVTNYGYTF
.	TRBV29-1	.	TRBJ2-3	TGCAGCGTTGCACAGGGAGGAGATACGCAGTATTTT	CSVAQGGDTQYF
.	TRBV5-8	.	TRBJ2-3	TGTGCCAGCAGCTTGGAGGGACACGACACAGATACGCAGTATTTT	CASSLEGHDTDTQYF
.	TRBV11-2	.	TRBJ2-3	TGTGCCAGCAGCTTCCAGCGCCCCTCAGATACGCAGTATTTT	CASSFQRPSDTQYF
.	TRBV28	.	TRBJ2-2	TGTGCCACCTGGCGACAAGGGGCCGGGGAGCTGTTTTTT	CATWRQGAGELFF
.	TRBV7-2	TRBD2	TRBJ2-7	TGTGCCAGCAGCAGACTAGCGGGAGTCTCCTACGAGCAGTACTTC	CASSRLAGVSYEQYF
.	TRBV5-1	.	TRBJ1-2	TGCGCCAGCAGCCGACAAGAGGGGGTTAACTATGGCTACACCTTC	CASSRQEGVNYGYTF